These 26 T cell receptor beta chains were sequenced from one sample in a study of T cell repertoires in cytomegalovirus infection. No antigens are known for them. MiXCR, run by TCRdb on the reads, gives a single entry per CDR3 protein. The sample yields around 89,000 distinct CDR3 sequences, 25% to 30% seen once. Sequenced here: CD8+ T cells from cultured PBMCs, sampled from culture after CMV antigen stimulation. The source is a human donor in good health (CMV status not recorded). Some clones in this sample may be carry-over from other donors' samples.

The chain is built from TRBV27 and TRBJ2-3, with TRBD2 identical over 9 bases. V lost 1 base to trimming and J lost 1 base; unmatched junction nucleotides: 6. The CDR3 is 17 residues long. Germline CDR1 MNHEY, CDR2 SMNVEV (reference sequence). CDR3 amino acids: CASSLYPAGGRTDTQYF. The CDR3 coding sequence is TGTGCCAGCAGTTTATACCCAGCGGGGGGACGCACAGATACGCAGTATTTT.

This chain connects TRBV7-2 to TRBJ1-1; TRBD1 matches at 9 bases. After removal of 0 bases from V and 7 bases from J, the junction contained 6 bases not matched to a gene. The CDR3 is made up of 15 amino acids. Per the germline V gene, CDR1 is SGHTA and CDR2 is FQGNSA. Written as DNA, the CDR3 is TGTGCCAGCAGCTTAGCGCGGACAGGGGCTCTTGAAGCTTTCTTT. Residues: CASSLARTGALEAFF.

This clonotype occurred a few times. The CDR3 spells CASSALAGGTDTQYF. The CDR3 DNA reads TGTGCCAGCAGCGCGCTAGCGGGGGGCACAGATACGCAGTATTTT. V gene TRBV11-3 combines with J gene TRBJ2-3; 10 nucleotides align to TRBD2. V lost 5 bases, J lost 1 base, and 3 bases stayed unmatched. Germline values: CDR1 SGHNT, CDR2 YENEEA. The CDR3 loop spans 15 amino acids.

This clonotype came up many times. This chain joins TRBV4-1 and TRBJ1-2; 7 bases align to TRBD1. This CDR3 spans 12 amino acids. Germline CDR1 reads MGHRA; CDR2 reads YSYEKL. J gave up 7 bases and V 1 base, and 0 bases lay outside the gene matches. CDR3 sequence: CASSQGTGGYTF. The DNA of the CDR3 is TGCGCCAGCAGCCAAGGGACAGGTGGCTACACCTTC.

This clonotype has just one count. An end of the junction does not agree with germline; a read error may underlie this. The chain carries TRBV29-1 and TRBJ2-5, with a possible D match to TRBD2 (7 bases). The CDR3 runs 12 residues. The V gene's germline CDR1 is SQVTM and CDR2 ANQGSEA. CDR3 residues: CSAEGGGETQYF. CDR3 coding DNA: TGCAGCGCTGAAGGGGGGGGAGAGACCCAGTACTTC.

There are a few counts of this clonotype. J is TRBJ1-2 and V is TRBV5-4; D perhaps matches TRBD1 (6 bases). CDR1 SGHNT and CDR2 YYREEE come from the germline V gene (reference sequence). This CDR3 has 16 amino acids. Trimming took off 4 bases at V and 4 bases at J, with 20 bases between the two ends. CDR3 in amino acids: CASSGADTGRIYGYTF. CDR3 in DNA: TGTGCCAGCAGCGGGGCCGACACAGGGAGGATCTATGGCTACACCTTC.

This clonotype was seen ten or more times. The gene calls are TRBV7-6 and TRBJ2-1, with a tentative D call TRBD1 (5 bases). The ends were cut back, 5 bases at V and 5 bases at J, with 16 bases in the middle. The CDR3 length is 15 residues. CDR1 is SGHVS, CDR2 FNYEAQ, per germline. The CDR3 protein is CASSPQGYEDNEQFF. The CDR3, as DNA: TGTGCCAGCAGCCCCCAGGGATACGAAGACAATGAGCAGTTCTTC.

The chain carries TRBV12-3 or TRBV12-4 and TRBJ1-1, with D hard to call. The CDR3 has 13 residues. Trimming took 5 bases from V and 0 from J, leaving 7 bases between them. The CDR3 is CASSKTMNTEAFF. DNA for the CDR3: TGTGCCAGCAGTAAGACAATGAACACTGAAGCTTTCTTT.

This clonotype was seen ten or more times. The chain is built from TRBV28 and TRBJ2-2, with TRBD1 identical over 9 bases. Germline V gene data show CDR1 as MDHEN and CDR2 as SYDVKM. This CDR3 is 17 amino acids long. Trimming removed 6 bases from V and 5 bases from J; junction bases left unmatched: 13. For the CDR3, the DNA is TGTGCCAGCAGGGGACAGGGTCTTAAAGATAGGACCGGGGAGCTGTTTTTT. Amino acids: CASRGQGLKDRTGELFF.

The chain joins TRBV7-9 to TRBJ1-2; no clear D. This CDR3 has 13 residues. Trimming cost V 1 base and J 6 bases, with 9 bases left between them. Germline CDR1 reads SEHNR; CDR2 reads FQNEAQ (reference sequence). DNA of the CDR3: TGTGCCAGCAGCTTAGTGGATCGGGATGGCTACACCTTC. Residues: CASSLVDRDGYTF.

This clonotype has a handful of counts. The chain joins TRBV7-7 to TRBJ1-1; D is unclear. V was clipped by 5 bases and J by 4 bases, with 11 bases between them. CDR1 SSHAT and CDR2 FNYEAQ come from the germline V gene (reference sequence). The CDR3 is 13 residues long. The CDR3 DNA sequence: TGTGCCAGCAGCCTGCTGCGGGGCACTGAAGCTTTCTTT. Translated: CASSLLRGTEAFF.

At least ten counts were recorded for this clonotype. The gene calls are TRBV28 and TRBJ1-6; D is unresolved. The V gene's germline CDR1 is MDHEN and CDR2 SYDVKM. CDR3 length: 14 residues. V lost 4 bases to trimming and J lost 0 bases, with 4 bases between them. CDR3 DNA: TGTGCCAGCAGTTATAGCTCCTATAATTCACCCCTCCACTTT. As protein: CASSYSSYNSPLHF.

The rearrangement uses TRBV2 and TRBJ1-1; D not certain. V was shortened by 3 bases and J by 0 bases, with 8 bases between the two germline ends. The V gene's germline CDR1 is SNHLY and CDR2 FYNNEI. The CDR3 is 14 amino acids. CDR3 in amino acids: CASSDVDLNTEAFF. The CDR3 DNA sequence: TGTGCCAGCAGTGATGTGGATCTGAACACTGAAGCTTTCTTT.

This clonotype was seen a handful of times. The CDR3 loop reads CASSTNTENNEQFF. The CDR3 DNA sequence: TGTGCCAGCAGCACAAACACTGAGAACAATGAGCAGTTCTTC. The V gene is TRBV7-3, the J gene TRBJ2-1; D uncertain. V was trimmed by 5 bases and J by 5 bases, leaving 13 bases between them. The length of the CDR3 is 14 residues. The V gene's germline CDR1 is SGHTA and CDR2 FQGTGA.

This chain uses TRBV18 with TRBJ2-1; 12 bases agree with TRBD2. This CDR3 spans 17 amino acids. Germline assignment: CDR1 KGHSH and CDR2 LQKENI. V lost 3 bases to trimming and J lost 7 bases; unmatched junction nucleotides: 10. CDR3 residues: CASSPLAGGPTGNEQFF. The DNA for the CDR3 is TGTGCCAGCTCACCTCTAGCGGGGGGGCCTACGGGTAATGAGCAGTTCTTC.

The gene calls are TRBV4-1 and TRBJ1-4; 7 bases are a match to TRBD1. The V gene end was trimmed by 1 base and the J gene end by 9 bases; junction bases not matched to a gene: 11. Germline V gene data show CDR1 as MGHRA and CDR2 as YSYEKL. CDR3 length: 16 residues. The CDR3 spells CASSQGETGWRKKLFF. The CDR3 nucleotides are TGCGCCAGCAGCCAAGGAGAGACAGGGTGGCGTAAAAAACTGTTTTTT.

Comment on this clonotype: The germline gene is not matched at one end of the junction; a read error may be the cause. CDR3 sequence reads: CAGSQSGGAANGELFF. The CDR3 DNA sequence: TGCGCCGGCAGCCAGAGCGGGGGGGCCGCGAACGGGGAGCTGTTTTTT. The gene calls are TRBV4-3 and TRBJ2-2, with 10 bases matching TRBD2. The CDR3 is made up of 16 amino acids. Germline CDR1 is LGHNA and CDR2 is YSLEER.

This clonotype was seen only a few times. V and J are TRBV6-5 and TRBJ1-5; the D is unclear. The CDR3 has 15 residues. V lost 6 bases, J lost 0 bases, and 12 bases lay in between. Germline V gene sequence: CDR1 MNHEY, CDR2 SVGAGI. The CDR3 sequence: CASRPTGNSNQPQHF. The DNA for the CDR3 is TGTGCCAGCAGACCCACGGGAAATAGCAATCAGCCCCAGCATTTT.

This clonotype was picked up many times. This chain links TRBV20-1 with TRBJ2-1; D is ambiguous. The CDR3 sequence is 10 residues long. Germline CDR1 is DFQATT and CDR2 is SNEGSKA (reference sequence). The V end was cut by 3 bases, the J end by 10 bases, with 7 bases between. DNA of the CDR3: TGCAGTGCTAGTGCTCGGGAGCAGTTCTTC. Amino acid sequence: CSASAREQFF.

The chain joins TRBV2 to TRBJ2-3, with D perhaps matching TRBD1 (5 bases). The CDR3 runs to 12 residues. Germline values: CDR1 SNHLY, CDR2 FYNNEI. The V gene lost 8 bases and the J gene lost 0 bases, with 6 bases spanning the gap. The CDR3 spells CASDSSTDTQYF. The CDR3 DNA reads as TGTGCCAGCGACAGTAGCACAGATACGCAGTATTTT.

This clonotype appeared a few times. The V call is TRBV7-9, the J call TRBJ2-3, with D perhaps being TRBD1 or TRBD2 (6 bases each). CDR3 size: 15 residues. Germline CDR1 reads SEHNR; CDR2 reads FQNEAQ (reference sequence). V dropped 0 bases and J dropped 6 bases, with 13 bases sitting between them. The DNA for the CDR3 is TGTGCCAGCAGCTTAGCGGGGGGCTGGACGGATACGCAGTATTTT. Translating it yields CASSLAGGWTDTQYF. Filled out from reference TRBV7-9 and TRBJ2-3, the complete variable domain reads DTGVSQNPRHKITKRGQNVTFRCDPISEHNRLYWYRQTLGQGPEFLTYFQNEAQLEKSRLLSDRFSAERPKGSFSTLEIQRTEQGDSAMYLCASSLAGGWTDTQYFGPGTRLTVL.

This clonotype occurred many times. The chain carries TRBV3-1 and TRBJ1-3; weak D call: TRBD1 (6 bases). V was clipped by 4 bases and J by 1 base, with 14 bases between them. This CDR3 comprises 16 residues. From germline, CDR1 is LGHDT and CDR2 YNNKEL (reference sequence). CDR3 sequence (DNA): TGTGCCAGCAGCCCAAGAACAGGGAGATCTGGAAACACCATATATTTT. Translated, it gives CASSPRTGRSGNTIYF.

The table lists this clonotype with a count of one. The V and J genes are TRBV19 and TRBJ2-3, with 8 bases matching TRBD2. This CDR3 comprises 19 residues. J was trimmed by 1 base and V by 3 bases; bases with no gene match: 15. Germline CDR1 reads LNHDA; CDR2 reads SQIVND (reference sequence). The CDR3 is CASSIDTPGAAGGTDTQYF. CDR3 nucleotide sequence: TGTGCCAGTAGTATTGATACCCCCGGTGCAGCGGGGGGCACAGATACGCAGTATTTT.

In this sample, this clonotype turned up many times. The gene calls are TRBV2 and TRBJ2-5, with D perhaps TRBD1 (6 bases). V dropped 3 bases and J dropped 4 bases, with 15 bases sitting between them. Per the germline V gene, CDR1 is SNHLY and CDR2 is FYNNEI. The CDR3 is 15 amino acids. CDR3 region: CASSDSLGGVETQYF. The CDR3 coding sequence is TGTGCCAGCAGTGATTCCTTAGGGGGTGTAGAGACCCAGTACTTC.

The chain is built from TRBV12-3 or TRBV12-4 and TRBJ1-1; D is unclear. The CDR3 spans 12 residues. With 5 bases removed from V and 8 bases from J, the gap between germline ends came to 12 bases. DNA for the CDR3: TGTGCCAGCAGTATCTGGTTGACCGAAGCTTTCTTT. Residues: CASSIWLTEAFF.

This clonotype was detected ten times or more. The V and J genes are TRBV7-6 and TRBJ2-7; TRBD2 agrees at 8 bases. Losses at the gene ends were 3 bases for V and 5 bases for J; bases not matched to a gene: 6. The CDR3 runs to 14 residues. Germline V gene lookup returns CDR1 SGHVS and CDR2 FNYEAQ. CDR3 bases: TGTGCCAGCAGCTTCGCGGGGGGTACGAACGAGCAGTACTTC. It specifies CASSFAGGTNEQYF.